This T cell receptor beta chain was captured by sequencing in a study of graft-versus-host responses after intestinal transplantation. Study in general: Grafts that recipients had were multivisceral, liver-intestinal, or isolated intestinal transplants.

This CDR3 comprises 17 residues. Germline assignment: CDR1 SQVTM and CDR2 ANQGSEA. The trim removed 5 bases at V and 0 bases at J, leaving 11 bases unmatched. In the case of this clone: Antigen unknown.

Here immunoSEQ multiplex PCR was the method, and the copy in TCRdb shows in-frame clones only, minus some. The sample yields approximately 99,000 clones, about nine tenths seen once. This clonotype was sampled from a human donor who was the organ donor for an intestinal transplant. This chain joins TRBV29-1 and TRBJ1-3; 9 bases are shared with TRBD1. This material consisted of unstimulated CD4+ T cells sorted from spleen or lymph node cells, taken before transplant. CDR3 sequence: CSVRDRETSSSGNTIYF. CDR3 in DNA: TGCAGCGTTCGGGACAGGGAAACTTCTAGCTCTGGAAACACCATATATTTT.